Listed below are T cell receptor beta chains from one sample, sequenced in a study of blood T cell repertoires in COVID-19. TCRdb's copy holds only in-frame clones and misses some; the assay was immunoSEQ multiplex PCR. The table lists some 180,000 clones, under 90% of them singletons. The sequenced sample was peripheral blood. These receptor sequences come from a man in his forties or fifties with acute or convalescent COVID-19. The CDR3 runs from the conserved cysteine through the conserved F or W. A D gene is named only where the DNA matches it firmly. Clone size is not always given. Where it is, it says once, few, many or a class for expanded clones.

clone_size: -; j_call: TRBJ2-7; d_call: -; v_call: TRBV6-2/TRBV6-3; cdr3_aa: CASSYSAPGYEQYF; cdr3_nt: TGTGCCAGCAGTTACTCGGCCCCGGGCTACGAGCAGTACTTC
clone_size: -; j_call: TRBJ2-3; d_call: -; v_call: TRBV7-8; cdr3_aa: CASSFRRTVGTDTQYF; cdr3_nt: TGTGCCAGCAGCTTTCGTAGAACGGTAGGCACAGATACGCAGTATTTT
clone_size: -; j_call: TRBJ1-1; d_call: TRBD1; v_call: TRBV6-5; cdr3_aa: CASRPDRVTEAFF; cdr3_nt: TGTGCCAGCAGACCCGACAGGGTCACTGAAGCTTTCTTT
clone_size: -; j_call: TRBJ2-7; d_call: TRBD1; v_call: TRBV24-1; cdr3_aa: CATSEWGQGETYEQYF; cdr3_nt: TGTGCCACCAGTGAATGGGGGCAGGGGGAAACCTACGAGCAGTACTTC
clone_size: -; j_call: TRBJ2-3; d_call: TRBD2; v_call: TRBV19; cdr3_aa: CASSPRTSRGTDTQYF; cdr3_nt: TGTGCCAGTAGTCCAAGGACTAGCAGGGGCACAGATACGCAGTATTTT
clone_size: few; j_call: TRBJ1-5; d_call: -; v_call: TRBV29-1; cdr3_aa: CSVGEGYGQPQHF; cdr3_nt: TGCAGCGTTGGGGAGGGATACGGTCAGCCCCAGCATTTT
clone_size: -; j_call: TRBJ1-2; d_call: -; v_call: TRBV5-1; cdr3_aa: CASSLGQPTEGYTF; cdr3_nt: TGCGCCAGCAGCTTGGGACAGCCCACGGAGGGCTACACCTTC
clone_size: once; j_call: TRBJ2-7; d_call: TRBD1; v_call: TRBV27; cdr3_aa: CASTGQGNHEQYF; cdr3_nt: TGTGCCAGCACCGGACAGGGAAACCACGAGCAGTACTTC
clone_size: -; j_call: TRBJ2-1; d_call: TRBD2; v_call: TRBV4-3; cdr3_aa: CASSQGRERGGYNEQFF; cdr3_nt: TGCGCCAGCAGCCAAGGCAGAGAACGGGGGGGGTACAATGAGCAGTTCTTC
clone_size: -; j_call: TRBJ2-5; d_call: -; v_call: TRBV29-1; cdr3_aa: CSVEDPRRSQETQYF; cdr3_nt: TGCAGCGTTGAAGACCCGCGGCGGTCCCAAGAGACCCAGTACTTC
clone_size: -; j_call: TRBJ1-5; d_call: -; v_call: TRBV13; cdr3_aa: CASSLRGLQPQHF; cdr3_nt: TGTGCCAGCAGCTTAAGGGGTCTTCAGCCCCAGCATTTT
clone_size: -; j_call: TRBJ2-5; d_call: -; v_call: TRBV6-6; cdr3_aa: CASTPGETQYF; cdr3_nt: TGTGCCAGCACCCCGGGAGAGACCCAGTACTTC
clone_size: -; j_call: TRBJ1-2; d_call: -; v_call: TRBV27; cdr3_aa: CASSLGQSLGYTF; cdr3_nt: TGTGCCAGCAGTTTAGGGCAGTCTTTGGGCTACACCTTC
clone_size: once; j_call: TRBJ1-1; d_call: -; v_call: TRBV27; cdr3_aa: CASSSQDRVNTEAFF; cdr3_nt: TGTGCCAGCAGTTCCCAGGACAGAGTGAACACTGAAGCTTTCTTT
clone_size: -; j_call: TRBJ2-7; d_call: TRBD2; v_call: TRBV3-1/TRBV3-2; cdr3_aa: CASSQERGGFSYEQYF; cdr3_nt: TGTGCCAGCAGCCAAGAGCGGGGGGGGTTCTCCTACGAGCAGTACTTC
clone_size: -; j_call: TRBJ2-1; d_call: TRBD2; v_call: TRBV10-2; cdr3_aa: CASSGLRTSGGALGRNEQFF; cdr3_nt: TGCGCCAGCAGTGGGCTCCGGACTAGCGGGGGGGCCTTGGGAAGGAATGAGCAGTTCTTC
clone_size: -; j_call: TRBJ1-5; d_call: TRBD1; v_call: TRBV6-1; cdr3_aa: CASSVRDRGLPNQPQHF; cdr3_nt: TGTGCCAGCAGTGTTAGGGACAGGGGGCTCCCCAATCAGCCCCAGCATTTT
clone_size: once; j_call: TRBJ2-2; d_call: -; v_call: TRBV5-4; cdr3_aa: CASSLGQDTGELFF; cdr3_nt: TGTGCCAGCAGCTTGGGACAAGACACCGGGGAGCTGTTTTTT
clone_size: -; j_call: TRBJ2-2; d_call: -; v_call: TRBV7-7; cdr3_aa: CAIQPAPAGLFF; cdr3_nt: TGTGCTATCCAACCCGCCCCAGCGGGGCTGTTTTTT
clone_size: once; j_call: TRBJ1-2; d_call: TRBD1; v_call: TRBV5-5; cdr3_aa: CASSLYGTGLNGYTF; cdr3_nt: TGTGCCAGCAGCTTGTATGGGACAGGGCTTAATGGCTACACCTTC
clone_size: -; j_call: TRBJ1-5; d_call: -; v_call: TRBV6-2/TRBV6-3; cdr3_aa: CASSYEGRINQPQHF; cdr3_nt: TGTGCCAGCAGTTACGAAGGGAGAATCAATCAGCCCCAGCATTTT
clone_size: -; j_call: TRBJ2-5; d_call: TRBD2; v_call: TRBV5-4; cdr3_aa: CASSGTSGGRQETQYF; cdr3_nt: TGTGCCAGCAGCGGGACTAGCGGGGGGAGACAAGAGACCCAGTACTTC
clone_size: -; j_call: TRBJ1-4; d_call: -; v_call: TRBV10-1; cdr3_aa: CASSDGSNEKLFF; cdr3_nt: TGCGCCAGCAGTGATGGCTCTAATGAAAAACTGTTTTTT
clone_size: -; j_call: TRBJ1-1; d_call: -; v_call: TRBV11-3; cdr3_aa: CASSQGRAGAEAFF; cdr3_nt: TGTGCCAGCAGCCAGGGGAGGGCAGGGGCTGAAGCTTTCTTT
clone_size: -; j_call: TRBJ2-2; d_call: TRBD2; v_call: TRBV11-2; cdr3_aa: CASSPGLAGGVTGELFF; cdr3_nt: TGTGCCAGCAGCCCGGGACTAGCGGGGGGTGTCACCGGGGAGCTGTTTTTT
clone_size: -; j_call: TRBJ1-3; d_call: -; v_call: TRBV28; cdr3_aa: CASLDSSGNTIYF; cdr3_nt: TGTGCCAGTTTAGACAGTTCTGGAAACACCATATATTTT
clone_size: -; j_call: TRBJ1-1; d_call: -; v_call: TRBV6-1; cdr3_aa: CASSDRDATEAFF; cdr3_nt: TGTGCCAGCAGTGACAGGGATGCGACTGAAGCTTTCTTT
clone_size: -; j_call: TRBJ1-2; d_call: -; v_call: TRBV20-1; cdr3_aa: CSARRGAGYTF; cdr3_nt: TGCAGTGCTAGACGGGGAGCCGGCTACACCTTC
clone_size: once; j_call: TRBJ2-3; d_call: TRBD1; v_call: TRBV24-1; cdr3_aa: CATSDPMTGEDTQYF; cdr3_nt: TGTGCCACCAGTGATCCAATGACAGGGGAAGATACGCAGTATTTT
clone_size: -; j_call: TRBJ2-5; d_call: TRBD1; v_call: TRBV5-1; cdr3_aa: CASSLAGQGQETQYF; cdr3_nt: TGCGCCAGCAGCTTGGCGGGACAGGGCCAAGAGACCCAGTACTTC
clone_size: -; j_call: TRBJ1-6; d_call: TRBD1; v_call: TRBV27; cdr3_aa: CASSFDRAPLHF; cdr3_nt: TGTGCCAGCAGTTTCGACAGGGCGCCCCTCCACTTT
clone_size: -; j_call: TRBJ1-4; d_call: TRBD1; v_call: TRBV5-1; cdr3_aa: CASRPPGQGAGGSEKLFF; cdr3_nt: TGCGCCAGCAGACCACCCGGACAGGGGGCGGGGGGATCTGAAAAACTGTTTTTT
clone_size: few; j_call: TRBJ1-5; d_call: TRBD1; v_call: TRBV3-1/TRBV3-2; cdr3_aa: CASSGRSGQGDQPQHF; cdr3_nt: TGTGCCAGCAGCGGCCGGTCGGGACAGGGGGATCAGCCCCAGCATTTT
clone_size: -; j_call: TRBJ1-6; d_call: -; v_call: TRBV14; cdr3_aa: CASRKTYNSPLHF; cdr3_nt: TGTGCCAGCAGGAAGACTTATAATTCACCCCTCCACTTT
clone_size: -; j_call: TRBJ1-2; d_call: -; v_call: TRBV2; cdr3_aa: CASGSGPGVSGYTF; cdr3_nt: TGTGCCAGCGGATCTGGACCGGGGGTGTCTGGCTACACCTTC
clone_size: -; j_call: TRBJ2-5; d_call: -; v_call: TRBV5-1; cdr3_aa: CASSSGSLQETQYF; cdr3_nt: TGCGCCAGCAGTTCCGGGAGCCTACAAGAGACCCAGTACTTC
clone_size: -; j_call: TRBJ2-7; d_call: TRBD2; v_call: TRBV28; cdr3_aa: CASSFPNGLAGMGEQYF; cdr3_nt: TGTGCCAGCAGTTTCCCAAATGGACTAGCGGGGATGGGGGAGCAGTACTTC
clone_size: -; j_call: TRBJ2-5; d_call: -; v_call: TRBV2; cdr3_aa: CASSEGLAIQTQYF; cdr3_nt: TGTGCCAGCAGTGAAGGTCTAGCGATACAGACCCAGTACTTC
clone_size: -; j_call: TRBJ1-2; d_call: -; v_call: TRBV27; cdr3_aa: CASSPLSAGSVNYGYTF; cdr3_nt: TGTGCCAGCAGCCCTCTTTCGGCAGGCTCCGTTAACTATGGCTACACCTTC
clone_size: -; j_call: TRBJ2-7; d_call: -; v_call: TRBV5-4; cdr3_aa: CASSLVVSSYEQYF; cdr3_nt: TGTGCCAGCAGCTTGGTGGTCAGCTCCTACGAGCAGTACTTC
clone_size: -; j_call: TRBJ1-2; d_call: -; v_call: TRBV5-1; cdr3_aa: CASSLSGADYGYTF; cdr3_nt: TGCGCCAGCAGCTTGTCGGGAGCCGACTATGGCTACACCTTC
clone_size: -; j_call: TRBJ1-4; d_call: TRBD1; v_call: TRBV5-4; cdr3_aa: CASSSGTGNEKLFF; cdr3_nt: TGTGCCAGCAGCTCCGGGACAGGGAACGAAAAACTGTTTTTT
clone_size: -; j_call: TRBJ2-7; d_call: TRBD2; v_call: TRBV15; cdr3_aa: CATSRGGGAHEQYF; cdr3_nt: TGTGCCACCAGCAGAGGCGGGGGTGCCCACGAGCAGTACTTC
clone_size: -; j_call: TRBJ2-5; d_call: -; v_call: TRBV6-6; cdr3_aa: CASSLVSETQYF; cdr3_nt: TGTGCCAGCAGTCTAGTCTCCGAGACCCAGTACTTC
clone_size: -; j_call: TRBJ2-3; d_call: -; v_call: TRBV10-3; cdr3_aa: CAISGSGAPSTDTQYF; cdr3_nt: TGTGCCATCAGTGGGTCGGGGGCTCCAAGCACAGATACGCAGTATTTT
clone_size: once; j_call: TRBJ2-3; d_call: -; v_call: TRBV7-2; cdr3_aa: CASSPGGTDTQYF; cdr3_nt: TGTGCCAGCAGCCCGGGGGGCACAGATACGCAGTATTTT
clone_size: once; j_call: TRBJ2-1; d_call: -; v_call: TRBV5-1; cdr3_aa: CASSLRQASSYNEQFF; cdr3_nt: TGCGCCAGCAGCCTCCGACAGGCAAGCTCCTACAATGAGCAGTTCTTC
clone_size: -; j_call: TRBJ1-5; d_call: TRBD1; v_call: TRBV6-6; cdr3_aa: CASRKDRDLTNQPQHF; cdr3_nt: TGTGCCAGCAGGAAGGACAGGGACCTCACCAATCAGCCCCAGCATTTT
clone_size: few; j_call: TRBJ2-2; d_call: TRBD1; v_call: TRBV19; cdr3_aa: CASRTGSLNTGELFF; cdr3_nt: TGTGCCAGCCGGACAGGGTCGTTGAACACCGGGGAGCTGTTTTTT
clone_size: -; j_call: TRBJ1-3; d_call: -; v_call: TRBV27; cdr3_aa: CASSPDGGISGNTIYF; cdr3_nt: TGTGCCAGCAGCCCCGACGGGGGAATCTCTGGAAACACCATATATTTT
clone_size: -; j_call: TRBJ2-1; d_call: -; v_call: TRBV12-5; cdr3_aa: CASGLPQFSYNEQFF; cdr3_nt: TGTGCTAGTGGTTTGCCGCAGTTCTCCTACAATGAGCAGTTCTTC
clone_size: few; j_call: TRBJ1-1; d_call: -; v_call: TRBV19; cdr3_aa: CASSIGGQGEAFF; cdr3_nt: TGTGCCAGTAGTATAGGGGGCCAGGGTGAAGCTTTCTTT
clone_size: -; j_call: TRBJ2-7; d_call: -; v_call: TRBV5-6; cdr3_aa: CASSSKRRPHEQYF; cdr3_nt: TGTGCCAGCAGCTCCAAACGGAGGCCCCACGAGCAGTACTTC
clone_size: -; j_call: TRBJ1-1; d_call: -; v_call: TRBV4-2; cdr3_aa: CASSQAGLGPNTEAFF; cdr3_nt: TGTGCCAGCAGCCAAGCGGGCTTGGGGCCCAACACTGAAGCTTTCTTT
clone_size: -; j_call: TRBJ2-2; d_call: TRBD1; v_call: TRBV9; cdr3_aa: CASSEQGYTGELFF; cdr3_nt: TGTGCCAGCAGCGAACAGGGGTACACCGGGGAGCTGTTTTTT
clone_size: -; j_call: TRBJ1-5; d_call: TRBD1; v_call: TRBV4-3; cdr3_aa: CASSQDLGQGGQPQHF; cdr3_nt: TGCGCCAGCAGCCAAGATCTGGGACAGGGTGGTCAGCCCCAGCATTTT
clone_size: -; j_call: TRBJ2-2; d_call: -; v_call: TRBV23-1; cdr3_aa: CASSHPLGELFF; cdr3_nt: TGCGCCAGCAGTCATCCCCTCGGGGAGCTGTTTTTT
clone_size: -; j_call: TRBJ1-5; d_call: -; v_call: TRBV7-2; cdr3_aa: CASSLAQGSNQPQHF; cdr3_nt: TGTGCCAGCAGCTTAGCCCAGGGGTCCAATCAGCCCCAGCATTTT
clone_size: -; j_call: TRBJ1-5; d_call: -; v_call: TRBV24-1; cdr3_aa: CATSAGGGLRQPQHF; cdr3_nt: TGTGCCACCAGTGCTGGGGGAGGGCTGAGACAGCCCCAGCATTTT
clone_size: -; j_call: TRBJ2-5; d_call: -; v_call: TRBV7-7; cdr3_aa: CASSLQVGKETQYF; cdr3_nt: TGTGCTAGCAGCTTACAAGTCGGGAAAGAGACCCAGTACTTC